The T cell receptor beta chain under discussion was sequenced for a study of T cells in Graves' hyperthyroidism and ophthalmopathy. As for the study in general: Peripheral blood draws took place at initial diagnosis, ahead of any treatment.

The TCR beta CDR3 regions underwent amplification using RNA transcripts as the source. With the HTBI primer set, the TCR CDR3 went through a first round of RT-PCR. TCRdb passed the multiplex PCR reads through MiXCR, listing each CDR3 protein once. This table holds under 200,000 distinct CDR3 sequences, 8% to 9.5% found once. Broader study findings: Patients with ophthalmopathy were separated from those with stable hyperthyroidism by a 13 V-J model. Among clonotypes expanded in thyroid above 0.001, most were also found in blood.

Germline V gene lookup returns CDR1 LGHDT and CDR2 YNNKEL (reference sequence). CDR3 length equals 16 residues. Remarks on this clonotype: Antigen unknown. A single base separates this from a much larger clone, so it may be a read error.

The rearrangement uses TRBV3-1 and TRBJ1-3; D not certain. Sequenced material: blood. The sequence derives from a woman aged 18-29 years with Graves' hyperthyroidism that later progressed to Graves' ophthalmopathy. The CDR3, as DNA: TGTGCCAGCAGCCAAGATAGCAGGTTGCGAGGAAACACCGTATATTTT. This encodes CASSQDSRLRGNTVYF.